Listed below are T cell receptor beta chains from one sample, sequenced in a study of vaccination and CD4 T cells after COVID-19. TCRdb independently ran MiXCR on the PCR reads; one entry per CDR3 protein. The sample carries about 11,000 distinct CDR3 sequences, less than 70% recorded once. These TCRs' antigens remain unknown. Sequencing was done on a sample of CD4+ T cells from blood, cultured in vitro. Receptors were obtained from a human donor who had recovered from COVID-19. The CDR3 runs from the conserved cysteine through the conserved F or W. The D gene is left open where the match is weak. Clone size is stated in some rows and not others, as once, few, many or a class when expanded.

V	size	length	J	D	CDR3	DNA
TRBV27	once	15	TRBJ2-5	TRBD1	CASSESRGRRETQYF	TGTGCCAGCAGTGAAAGCAGGGGGCGTCGGGAGACCCAGTACTTC
TRBV6-2/TRBV6-3	.	15	TRBJ2-3	TRBD2	CASGAGSPLTDTQYF	TGTGCCAGCGGAGCGGGGTCTCCCCTCACAGATACGCAGTATTTT
TRBV5-1	.	13	TRBJ2-7	.	CASSLEPSREQYF	TGCGCCAGCAGCTTGGAACCCTCGCGAGAGCAGTACTTC
TRBV27	few	17	TRBJ2-2	TRBD1	CASSPGTGLRNTGELFF	TGTGCCAGCAGTCCCGGGACAGGGTTAAGGAACACCGGGGAGCTGTTTTTT
TRBV11-2	.	13	TRBJ1-2	.	CASSLDRNYGYTF	TGTGCCAGCAGCTTAGACAGGAACTATGGCTACACCTTC
TRBV25-1	.	15	TRBJ1-2	TRBD1	CASSEPGQGTYGYTF	TGTGCCAGCAGTGAACCGGGACAGGGGACCTATGGCTACACCTTC
TRBV18	.	15	TRBJ1-5	.	CASSPRRGSNQPQHF	TGTGCCAGCTCACCCCGAAGGGGCAGCAATCAGCCCCAGCATTTT
TRBV20-1	few	13	TRBJ1-1	.	CSARIRRVTEAFF	TGCAGTGCTAGAATTCGCAGGGTAACTGAAGCTTTCTTT
TRBV7-9	.	12	TRBJ2-7	.	CASSRRRGEQYF	TGTGCCAGCAGTAGGCGGAGGGGGGAGCAGTACTTC
TRBV28	.	13	TRBJ1-2	.	CASSLAVLYGYTF	TGTGCCAGCAGTTTGGCAGTGCTCTATGGCTACACCTTC
TRBV25-1	.	13	TRBJ1-2	.	CASSVRGKYGYTF	TGTGCCAGCAGTGTTCGGGGGAAGTATGGCTACACCTTC
TRBV12-3/TRBV12-4	few	13	TRBJ1-5	TRBD1	CASRGQGNQPQHF	TGTGCCAGCAGAGGACAGGGGAATCAGCCCCAGCATTTT
TRBV19	.	15	TRBJ2-7	TRBD2	CASSRLAGANYEQYF	TGTGCCAGTAGTCGACTAGCGGGGGCCAACTACGAGCAGTACTTC
TRBV7-9	few	16	TRBJ1-1	TRBD1	CASSVGGQGVSTEAFF	TGTGCCAGCAGCGTAGGCGGACAGGGGGTGAGCACTGAAGCTTTCTTT
TRBV6-1	.	15	TRBJ1-1	.	CASSTQSTGGTEAFF	TGTGCCAGCAGTACCCAAAGCACAGGAGGGACTGAAGCTTTCTTT
TRBV24-1	.	14	TRBJ1-2	TRBD1	CATSDQGAPYGYTF	TGTGCCACCAGTGACCAGGGGGCCCCCTATGGCTACACCTTC
TRBV7-2	.	16	TRBJ2-7	TRBD1	CASSLAGTGGPYEQYF	TGTGCCAGCAGCTTAGCGGGGACAGGGGGCCCCTACGAGCAGTACTTC
TRBV6-5	.	15	TRBJ2-2	.	CASSYSIVNTGELFF	TGTGCCAGCAGTTACTCGATTGTAAACACCGGGGAGCTGTTTTTT
TRBV19	.	19	TRBJ2-4	.	CASSIGITGSLSAKNIQYF	TGTGCCAGTAGTATCGGTATAACAGGGTCCCTCAGCGCCAAAAACATTCAGTACTTC
TRBV20-1	few	13	TRBJ1-2	TRBD1	CRAQGSADYGYTF	TGCAGGGCACAGGGGTCAGCCGACTATGGCTACACCTTC
TRBV5-1	.	16	TRBJ2-1	TRBD2	CASSLAASGGANEQFF	TGCGCCAGCAGCTTGGCGGCAAGCGGGGGGGCGAATGAGCAGTTCTTC
TRBV6-2/TRBV6-3	.	15	TRBJ1-1	TRBD1	CASRARTGVNTEAFF	TGTGCCAGCAGGGCTAGGACAGGAGTGAACACTGAAGCTTTCTTT
TRBV20-1	.	15	TRBJ2-1	TRBD2	CSARIAGDSYNEQFF	TGCAGTGCTAGAATAGCGGGGGACTCCTACAATGAGCAGTTCTTC
TRBV30	once	15	TRBJ1-2	.	CAWSAGLVGNYGYTF	TGTGCCTGGAGTGCTGGGTTGGTGGGAAACTATGGCTACACCTTC
TRBV6-5	.	15	TRBJ1-2	.	CASSHSGTLNYGYTF	TGTGCCAGCAGTCACTCGGGCACCTTAAACTATGGCTACACCTTC
TRBV25-1	once	12	TRBJ1-1	TRBD1	CASSGQGAEAFF	TGTGCCAGCAGTGGACAGGGGGCGGAAGCTTTCTTT
TRBV6-2/TRBV6-3	.	15	TRBJ2-3	TRBD2	CASSWGLESTDTQYF	TGTGCCAGCAGTTGGGGACTAGAGAGCACAGATACGCAGTATTTT
TRBV19	.	13	TRBJ1-5	.	CASSKDSNQPQHF	TGTGCCAGTAGTAAGGACAGCAATCAGCCCCAGCATTTT
TRBV10-3	.	14	TRBJ1-1	.	CAISESTVSRGAFF	TGTGCCATCAGTGAGTCCACCGTCTCCCGGGGAGCTTTCTTT
TRBV27	.	14	TRBJ2-7	.	CASSFVGQSYEQYF	TGTGCCAGCAGTTTTGTGGGGCAGTCCTACGAGCAGTACTTC
TRBV18	.	16	TRBJ1-6	.	CASSPQGLGYNSPLHF	TGTGCCAGCTCACCCCAGGGACTTGGGTATAATTCACCCCTCCACTTT
TRBV6-1	.	14	TRBJ1-3	TRBD1	CASRRGQGLDTIYF	TGTGCCAGCAGGAGGGGACAGGGGTTGGACACCATATATTTT
TRBV5-1	.	15	TRBJ2-5	.	CASSLGGQAQETQYF	TGCGCCAGCAGCTTGGGTGGGCAAGCCCAAGAGACCCAGTACTTC
TRBV6-1	.	13	TRBJ1-1	.	CASWDKQNTEAFF	TGTGCCAGCTGGGACAAGCAGAACACTGAAGCTTTCTTT
TRBV28	.	15	TRBJ1-1	.	CASSSQGNMNTEAFF	TGTGCCAGCAGTTCGCAGGGGAATATGAACACTGAAGCTTTCTTT
TRBV19	few	15	TRBJ2-7	.	CASSIGGKLAYEQYF	TGTGCCAGTAGTATAGGGGGGAAATTGGCCTACGAGCAGTACTTC
TRBV30	.	15	TRBJ1-2	.	CAWSVGLYTDYGYTF	TGTGCCTGGAGTGTAGGTTTGTACACCGACTATGGCTACACCTTC
TRBV11-1	.	17	TRBJ1-6	.	CASSLEGLGDTNSPLHF	TGTGCCAGCAGCTTAGAGGGGCTGGGGGACACCAATTCACCCCTCCACTTT
TRBV6-5	.	18	TRBJ1-2	TRBD1	CASSYSPTRTGGFNDYTF	TGTGCCAGCAGTTACTCCCCAACCCGGACAGGGGGATTCAATGACTACACCTTC
TRBV6-1	.	14	TRBJ2-5	.	CASRPQGEGETQYF	TGTGCCAGCAGACCTCAGGGGGAGGGAGAGACCCAGTACTTC
TRBV19	.	16	TRBJ2-7	TRBD1	CARRQGARAKIYEQYF	TGTGCCAGGAGACAGGGGGCGCGCGCTAAGATTTACGAGCAGTACTTC
TRBV24-1	.	16	TRBJ2-1	TRBD1	CATSGVQGNSYNEQFF	TGTGCCACCAGTGGTGTACAGGGGAACTCCTACAATGAGCAGTTCTTC
TRBV19	once	11	TRBJ1-3	.	CASSSRNTIYF	TGTGCCAGTAGTAGCCGAAACACCATATATTTT
TRBV6-1	few	15	TRBJ1-2	TRBD1	CASSPPPGQGNGYTF	TGTGCCAGCAGTCCCCCCCCGGGACAGGGAAATGGCTACACCTTC
TRBV9	.	15	TRBJ2-3	.	CASSETGDYTDTQYF	TGTGCCAGCAGCGAGACAGGGGACTACACAGATACGCAGTATTTT
TRBV6-1	.	11	TRBJ2-7	.	CAVSPSWEQYF	TGTGCCGTCTCCCCTTCTTGGGAGCAGTACTTC
TRBV29-1	.	13	TRBJ1-5	TRBD1	CSVTTGVDQPQHF	TGCAGCGTTACGACAGGGGTGGATCAGCCCCAGCATTTT